The TCR beta chain under discussion was sequenced for a study of blood T cell repertoires in COVID-19. Study in general: Sources were T cells, B-cell-depleted T cells, or PBMCs; the material itself was cDNA or gDNA.

The CDR3 consists of 13 residues. CDR1 MNHEY and CDR2 SMNVEV come from the germline V gene (reference sequence). Trimming shortened V by 2 bases and J by 4 bases, and 9 bases separated the two germline ends. Here immunoSEQ multiplex PCR was the method, and the copy in TCRdb shows in-frame clones only, minus some. The table lists 98,000 or so clones, about four fifths of them singletons. The J gene is TRBJ2-7, the V gene TRBV27; tentative D call: TRBD1 (5 bases). The origin of this receptor is a woman aged 70 to 79 with acute or convalescent COVID-19. Sample: peripheral blood. The CDR3 DNA follows: TGTGCCAGCAGTTTAGAGGCAGGGTACGAGCAGTACTTC. Amino acid sequence: CASSLEAGYEQYF.